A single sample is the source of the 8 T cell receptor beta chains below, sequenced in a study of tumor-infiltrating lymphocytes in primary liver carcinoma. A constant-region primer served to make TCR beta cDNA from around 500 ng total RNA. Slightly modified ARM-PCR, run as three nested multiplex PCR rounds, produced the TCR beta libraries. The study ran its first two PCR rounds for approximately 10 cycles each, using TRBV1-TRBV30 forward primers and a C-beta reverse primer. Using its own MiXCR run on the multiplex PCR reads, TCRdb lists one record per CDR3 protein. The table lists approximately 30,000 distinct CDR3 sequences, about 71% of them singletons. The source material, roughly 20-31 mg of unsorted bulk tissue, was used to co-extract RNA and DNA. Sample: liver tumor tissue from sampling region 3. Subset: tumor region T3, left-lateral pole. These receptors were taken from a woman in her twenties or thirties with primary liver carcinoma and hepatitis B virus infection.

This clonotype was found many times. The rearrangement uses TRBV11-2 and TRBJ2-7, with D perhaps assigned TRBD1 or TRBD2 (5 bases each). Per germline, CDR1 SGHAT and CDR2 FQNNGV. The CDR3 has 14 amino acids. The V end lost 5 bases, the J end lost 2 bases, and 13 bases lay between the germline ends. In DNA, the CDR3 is TGTGCCAGCAGCCCGGGACCAGGAGCCTACGAGCAGTACTTC. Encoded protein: CASSPGPGAYEQYF.

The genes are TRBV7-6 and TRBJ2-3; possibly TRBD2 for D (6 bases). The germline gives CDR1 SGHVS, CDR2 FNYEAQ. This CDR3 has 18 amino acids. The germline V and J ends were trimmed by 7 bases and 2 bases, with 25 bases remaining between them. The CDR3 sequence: CASTGDSVADLHTDTQYF. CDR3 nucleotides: TGTGCCAGCACCGGGGACTCAGTAGCGGACCTACACACAGATACGCAGTATTTT.

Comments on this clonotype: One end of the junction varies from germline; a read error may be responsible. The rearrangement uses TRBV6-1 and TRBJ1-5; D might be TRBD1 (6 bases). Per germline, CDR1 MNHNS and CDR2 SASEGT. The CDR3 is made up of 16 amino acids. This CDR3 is CTSSKRGGANNQTQHF. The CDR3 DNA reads TGTACCAGCAGTAAAAGGGGGGGGGCAAACAATCAGACCCAGCATTTT.

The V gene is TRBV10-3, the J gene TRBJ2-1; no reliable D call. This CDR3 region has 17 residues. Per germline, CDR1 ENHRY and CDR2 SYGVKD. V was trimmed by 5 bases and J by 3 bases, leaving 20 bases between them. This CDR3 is CAISKTMAARVYNEQFF. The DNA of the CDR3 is TGTGCCATCAGTAAGACCATGGCGGCTAGGGTCTACAATGAGCAGTTCTTC.

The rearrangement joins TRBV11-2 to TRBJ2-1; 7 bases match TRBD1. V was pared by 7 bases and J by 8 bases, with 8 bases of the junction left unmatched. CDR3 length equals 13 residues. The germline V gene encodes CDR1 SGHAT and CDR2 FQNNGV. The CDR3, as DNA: TGTGCCAGCAACTTGGACAGGAACGATGAGCAGTTCTTC. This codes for CASNLDRNDEQFF.

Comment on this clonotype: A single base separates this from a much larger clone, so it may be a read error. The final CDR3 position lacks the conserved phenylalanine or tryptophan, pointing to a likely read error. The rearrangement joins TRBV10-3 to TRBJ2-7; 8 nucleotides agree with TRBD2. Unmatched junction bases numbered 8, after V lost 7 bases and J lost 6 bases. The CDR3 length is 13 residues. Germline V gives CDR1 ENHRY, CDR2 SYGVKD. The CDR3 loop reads CAIKPAGAGEQYL. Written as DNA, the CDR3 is TGTGCCATCAAACCAGCGGGAGCAGGCGAGCAGTACTTA.

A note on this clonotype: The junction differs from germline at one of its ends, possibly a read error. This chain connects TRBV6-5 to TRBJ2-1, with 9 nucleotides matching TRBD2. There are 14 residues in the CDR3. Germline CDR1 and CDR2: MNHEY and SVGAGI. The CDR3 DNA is TGTGCCAACAGTTACGGGCGGGAGGGGAATGAGCAGTTCTTC. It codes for CANSYGREGNEQFF.

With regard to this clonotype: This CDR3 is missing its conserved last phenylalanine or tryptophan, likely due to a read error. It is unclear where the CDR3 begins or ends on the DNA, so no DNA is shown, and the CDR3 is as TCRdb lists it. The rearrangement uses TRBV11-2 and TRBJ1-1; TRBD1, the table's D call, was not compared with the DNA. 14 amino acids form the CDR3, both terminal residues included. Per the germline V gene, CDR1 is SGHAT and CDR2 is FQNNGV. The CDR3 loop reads CASTLSGVNTEVFL.